What follows are 3 T cell receptor beta chains derived from one specimen sequenced in a study of somatic mutations in cytotoxic T cells in rheumatoid arthritis. The data were produced by immunoSEQ multiplex PCR, yet TCRdb's version contains in-frame clones alone and is incomplete. The repertoire holds thousands of clones, with 70% to 80% as singletons. Input material: CD8+ T cells sorted from blood. The receptors were sampled from an adult with rheumatoid arthritis.

This chain uses TRBV7-9 with TRBJ1-5; the D is unclear. The V end was cut by 1 base, the J end by 6 bases, with 4 bases between. The germline V gene has CDR1 SEHNR and CDR2 FQNEAQ (reference sequence). The CDR3 is made up of 12 amino acids. The DNA of the CDR3 is TGTGCCAGCAGCTTAGGGGGTCAGCCCCAGCATTTT. It encodes CASSLGGQPQHF.

V gene TRBV30 combines with J gene TRBJ2-3; tentatively, D is TRBD1 (6 bases). Trimming pared 3 bases from V and 2 bases from J, leaving 9 bases between. CDR1 is GTSNPN and CDR2 is SVGIG in the germline V gene (reference sequence). This CDR3 region has 13 residues. The CDR3 is CAWRDSDTDTQYF. The DNA for the CDR3 is TGTGCCTGGAGGGACAGCGACACAGATACGCAGTATTTT.

The chain carries TRBV23-1 and TRBJ2-1; D is perhaps TRBD1 or TRBD2 (6 bases each). TRBV23-1 has ORF status, its function being uncertain. Deletions cut 0 bases from V and 8 bases from J, with 8 bases between. The CDR3 is made up of 13 amino acids. CDR3 region: CASSQSRGDEQFF. The CDR3 DNA follows: TGCGCCAGCAGTCAATCGAGGGGGGATGAGCAGTTCTTC.